The subject of this entry is one TCR beta chain. The data originate from a study of cytomegalovirus exposure and HLA in healthy donors. Primers: 60 Vbeta forward and 13 Jbeta reverse. TCRdb's table, derived via immunoSEQ multiplex PCR, lists solely in-frame clones and lacks some. Of about 140,000 clones detected, roughly two thirds appear once; the ten largest clones hold around 1.8%. This CDR3 contains 14 residues. Trimming cost V 3 bases and J 2 bases, with 11 bases left between them. Germline V gene data show CDR1 as SGHTA and CDR2 as FQGNSA. The sequenced sample consisted of PBMCs. The clonotype originates from a male donor in good health and CMV-seronegative. This rearrangement joins TRBV7-2 to TRBJ2-7; no clear D gene. The DNA of the CDR3 is TGTGCCAGCAGCTTTTTGACTGGTACCTACGAGCAGTACTTC. The encoded protein is CASSFLTGTYEQYF.